This T cell receptor beta chain was captured by sequencing in a study of blood T cell repertoires in COVID-19. This clone came up a few times. The junction had 6 bases not matched to a gene; V was cut back by 4 bases and J by 2 bases. The CDR3 has 16 residues. Germline V gives CDR1 SGHRS, CDR2 YFSETQ. Produced via immunoSEQ multiplex PCR; TCRdb's table is partial and in-frame only. The repertoire holds over 150,000 clones, with roughly 86% as singletons. This rearrangement joins TRBV5-1 to TRBJ1-4; 9 nucleotides match TRBD1. The source is a man aged 45-65 years with active or convalescent COVID-19. The specimen sequenced was peripheral blood. CDR3 loop: CASSTNGQGTNEKLFF. The CDR3 DNA reads as TGCGCCAGCAGCACCAATGGACAGGGGACTAATGAAAAACTGTTTTTT.